A single sample gave rise to the 2 T cell receptor beta chains below, sequenced in a study of T cell responses to AZD1222 COVID-19 vaccine. TCRdb keeps only in-frame clones here, not all; method: immunoSEQ multiplex PCR. The repertoire includes under 150,000 clones, approximately 78% of them detected once, and about 4% sits in the top ten. Sequenced material: peripheral blood, taken on day 0 of MenACWY control vaccination. These TCRs come from an adult in good health.

The chain employs TRBV7-9 and TRBJ1-1; D ambiguous. V lost 1 base, J lost 9 bases, and 12 bases lay in between. The CDR3 consists of 13 residues. Germline lookup yields CDR1 SEHNR and CDR2 FQNEAQ (reference sequence). The CDR3 is CASSLGSAQKAFF. The CDR3 DNA sequence: TGTGCCAGCAGCTTAGGGTCTGCCCAAAAAGCTTTCTTT.

This clone was seen only a few times. The chain recombines TRBV27 with TRBJ2-2; 13 nucleotides match TRBD2. V trimming: 6 bases; J trimming: 0 bases; junction bases outside the gene matches: 7. Germline loops: CDR1 MNHEY, CDR2 SMNVEV (reference sequence). This CDR3 is 18 amino acids long. The CDR3 coding sequence is TGTGCCAGCAGCAAGGGTACTAGCGGGGGGGCGAACACCGGGGAGCTGTTTTTT. Amino acid sequence: CASSKGTSGGANTGELFF.